A single sample gave rise to the 23 T cell receptor beta chains below, sequenced in a study of control samples from healthy donors and cancer patients. The table came from immunoSEQ multiplex PCR; TCRdb's copy has only in-frame clones and leaves some out. The data show approximately 220,000 clones, around 94% seen once. Sequences were obtained from blood. Every receptor here comes from a man aged 45 to 65 in good health.

V gene TRBV9 combines with J gene TRBJ1-2; weak D call: TRBD1 (5 bases). The CDR3 is 14 residues long. V was shortened by 1 base and J by 4 bases, with 11 bases between the two germline ends. CDR1 and CDR2 from the germline V gene are SGDLS and YYNGEE. The CDR3 DNA follows: TGTGCCAGCAGCGTAAGTGAGGGGTTCTATGGCTACACCTTC. Protein: CASSVSEGFYGYTF.

V gene TRBV27 combines with J gene TRBJ2-2, with 9 bases matching TRBD1. The CDR3 runs 20 residues. Looked up from germline, CDR1 is MNHEY and CDR2 is SMNVEV (reference sequence). The ends lost 6 bases at V and 1 base at J; junction bases unmatched: 18. CDR3 residues: CASSPASGRSDRGNTGELFF. The CDR3, as DNA: TGTGCCAGCAGCCCGGCGTCGGGGCGTTCGGACAGGGGGAACACCGGGGAGCTGTTTTTT.

This sequence joins TRBV28 and TRBJ2-7; 10 bases match TRBD2. Looked up from germline, CDR1 is MDHEN and CDR2 is SYDVKM. Trimming removed 8 bases from V and 6 bases from J; junction bases left unmatched: 10. There are 14 residues in the CDR3. In DNA form, the CDR3 reads TGTGCCAGCCGAACTAGCGGGGAGCCCTCCGAGCAGTACGTC. Translating gives CASRTSGEPSEQYV.

This chain connects TRBV6-2 or TRBV6-3 to TRBJ2-7, with TRBD1 matching over 8 bases. CDR3 size: 13 residues. Germline values: CDR1 MNHEY, CDR2 SVGEGT. Trimming took 2 bases from V and 5 from J; bases not matched to a gene: 2. The DNA of the CDR3 is TGTGCCAGCAGTTACGACAGGGGCCACGAGCAGTACTTC. Protein sequence: CASSYDRGHEQYF.

Worth noting for this clone: The identical CDR3 is also encoded by other nucleotide sequences in the sample. The chain couples TRBV5-1 to TRBJ2-2; no clear D. CDR3 length: 13 amino acids. The germline V gene has CDR1 SGHRS and CDR2 YFSETQ. Trimming shortened V by 4 bases and J by 5 bases, and 9 bases separated the two germline ends. CDR3 residues: CASSVENTGELFF. CDR3 sequence (DNA): TGCGCCAGCAGCGTGGAGAATACCGGGGAGCTGTTTTTT.

V usage is TRBV5-1 and J usage is TRBJ2-1; 9 bases line up with TRBD2. With 0 bases clipped from V and 2 bases from J, the junction kept 3 bases outside the gene matches. This CDR3 is 16 amino acids long. Germline V gene lookup returns CDR1 SGHRS and CDR2 YFSETQ. The CDR3 region has the DNA TGCGCCAGCAGCTTGGACCGCGGGGGGGCCTACAATGAGCAGTTCTTC. Amino acids: CASSLDRGGAYNEQFF.

CDR3 amino acids: CASRQGTYEQYF. In DNA form, the CDR3 reads TGTGCCAGCAGACAGGGAACCTACGAGCAGTACTTC. The J gene is TRBJ2-7, the V gene TRBV28, with D maybe TRBD1 (6 bases). The CDR3 has 12 residues. In germline, CDR1 is MDHEN, CDR2 SYDVKM. Trimming cost V 6 bases and J 2 bases, with 8 bases left between them.

This chain uses TRBV21-1 with TRBJ1-5. TRBV21-1 is a pseudogene locus. The CDR3 loop spans 16 amino acids. CDR3 in DNA: TGTGCCAGCAGCAAAGTTGAAGCAAATAGCAATCAGCCCCAGCATTTT. Residues: CASSKVEANSNQPQHF.

CDR3 nucleotide sequence: TGTGCCAGCAGCCCCGGGGGGGCCTTAGATACGCAGTATTTT. Protein: CASSPGGALDTQYF. The rearrangement uses TRBV7-9 and TRBJ2-3; 8 positions match TRBD2. J gave up 5 bases and V 5 bases, and 6 bases lay outside the gene matches. CDR1 and CDR2 from the germline V gene are SEHNR and FQNEAQ (reference sequence). There are 14 residues in the CDR3.

As to this clone: A junction end diverges from the germline sequence, so it may reflect a read error. This same CDR3 is encoded by further DNA sequences in the sample. V gene TRBV7-2 combines with J gene TRBJ2-7; possible D gene TRBD2, 5 bases. The CDR3 sequence is 13 residues long. Germline V gene sequence: CDR1 SGHTA, CDR2 FQGNSA. CDR3 DNA: TGTGCCAGCAGCCTAGCCACGGGAAGGGAGCAGTACTTC. Translation gives CASSLATGREQYF.

The chain joins TRBV14 to TRBJ2-5; D may correspond to TRBD1 or TRBD2 (5 bases each). The V end lost 0 bases, the J end lost 4 bases, and 9 bases lay between the germline ends. Germline V lookup: CDR1 SGHDN, CDR2 FVKESK. CDR3 size: 14 residues. CDR3 protein: CASSQDEGPETQYF. Here the CDR3 DNA reads TGTGCCAGCAGCCAAGATGAGGGGCCAGAGACCCAGTACTTC.

The rearrangement uses TRBV4-1 and TRBJ2-1, with D maybe TRBD1 (6 bases). This CDR3 has 15 amino acids. The germline gives CDR1 MGHRA, CDR2 YSYEKL. V lost 0 bases and J lost 6, with 12 bases in between. For the CDR3, the DNA is TGCGCCAGCAGCCAAGACCCTACAGGGTTCAATGAGCAGTTCTTC. It specifies CASSQDPTGFNEQFF.

The V call is TRBV5-1, the J call TRBJ1-4; 8 bases fit TRBD1. The CDR3 runs to 14 residues. The ends lost 4 bases at V and 4 bases at J; junction bases unmatched: 3. Germline lookup yields CDR1 SGHRS and CDR2 YFSETQ. In nucleotides, the CDR3 is TGCGCCAGCAGCAGGGGACAGGTTAATGAAAAACTGTTTTTT. It codes for CASSRGQVNEKLFF.

The CDR3 here is CASSSFSGEAISEQYF. DNA for the CDR3: TGTGCCAGCAGCAGTTTTTCAGGGGAGGCTATAAGCGAGCAGTACTTC. The rearrangement uses TRBV5-6 and TRBJ2-7; D may match TRBD1 or TRBD2 (6 bases each). CDR3 size: 16 residues. Deletions cut 4 bases from V and 6 bases from J, with 23 bases between. Germline V gene lookup returns CDR1 SGHDT and CDR2 YYEEEE.

The V and J genes are TRBV24-1 and TRBJ2-1; the match to TRBD2 covers 14 bases. The trim removed 3 bases at V and 1 base at J, leaving 4 bases unmatched. The CDR3 contains 18 residues. Per germline, CDR1 KGHDR and CDR2 SFDVKD. This CDR3 is CATSDLGLAGGSYNEQFF. CDR3 sequence (DNA): TGTGCCACCAGTGATCTTGGACTAGCGGGGGGATCCTACAATGAGCAGTTCTTC.

The chain is built from TRBV27 and TRBJ2-3, with a weak D call TRBD1 (6 bases). V lost 1 base, J lost 4 bases, and 15 bases lay in between. CDR3 length: 16 amino acids. The germline gives CDR1 MNHEY, CDR2 SMNVEV (reference sequence). The CDR3 sequence is CASSLLKGQGPDTQYF. The CDR3 nucleotides are TGTGCCAGCAGTTTATTGAAGGGACAAGGGCCAGATACGCAGTATTTT.

The chain uses TRBV6-6 and TRBJ1-5; D is unresolved. The germline CDR1 and CDR2 sequences are MNHNY and SVGAGI (reference sequence). The CDR3 runs to 11 residues. V was trimmed by 7 bases and J by 5 bases, leaving 6 bases between them. For the CDR3, the DNA is TGTGCCAGCAATCAGTATCAGCCCCAGCATTTT. Translation gives CASNQYQPQHF.

V is TRBV11-2 and J is TRBJ1-6; 9 bases are shared with TRBD1. CDR3 length equals 15 residues. The germline gives CDR1 SGHAT, CDR2 FQNNGV. V dropped 5 bases and J dropped 8; count of bases not matched to a gene: 7. The CDR3 loop is CASSPGTGIDSPLHF. The CDR3 DNA reads TGTGCCAGCAGCCCAGGGACAGGGATCGATTCACCCCTCCACTTT.

This chain uses TRBV5-1 with TRBJ2-6, with D perhaps TRBD1 (5 bases). The CDR3 spans 17 residues. Germline V gives CDR1 SGHRS, CDR2 YFSETQ. The V end was cut by 4 bases, the J end by 4 bases, with 18 bases between. CDR3 nucleotides: TGCGCCAGCAGCCGGCGGCCAGGGCAAAACGGGGCCAACGTCCTGACTTTC. Translation gives CASSRRPGQNGANVLTF.

This clone occurred once. The rearrangement links TRBV7-8 to TRBJ2-7; TRBD1 matches at 11 bases. Unmatched junction bases numbered 5, after V lost 4 bases and J lost 3 bases. The CDR3 sequence is 15 residues long. CDR1 and CDR2 (germline): SGHVS, FQNEAQ. The CDR3 nucleotides read TGTGCCAGCAGCTACACCGGGACAGGGGGCTACGAGCAGTACTTC. Amino acids: CASSYTGTGGYEQYF.

This rearrangement joins TRBV28 to TRBJ1-3, with TRBD1 identical over 7 bases. J gave up 7 bases and V 4 bases, and 10 bases lay outside the gene matches. Germline V lookup: CDR1 MDHEN, CDR2 SYDVKM. The CDR3 runs 15 residues. The CDR3 sequence: CASSSGGGSGNTIYF. DNA for the CDR3: TGTGCCAGCAGTTCAGGAGGGGGCTCGGGGAACACCATATATTTT.

This clone was picked up one time. The CDR3 DNA reads TGTGCCAGCAGCCCGACTAGCGGGGGGTTGTATGAGCAGTTCTTC. This gives the protein CASSPTSGGLYEQFF. The rearrangement joins TRBV3-1 (or the pseudogene TRBV3-2) to TRBJ2-1, with 13 bases matching TRBD2. Per the germline V gene, CDR1 is LGHDT and CDR2 is YNNKEL (reference sequence). Trimming took 4 bases from V and 8 from J; bases not matched to a gene: 5. This CDR3 contains 15 residues.

The J gene is TRBJ2-2, the V gene TRBV5-1, with D tentatively TRBD2 (5 bases). CDR1 is SGHRS, CDR2 YFSETQ, per germline. The V end was cut by 5 bases, the J end by 1 base, with 12 bases between. The CDR3 covers 15 residues. CDR3 nucleotides: TGCGCCAGCAGTATCGAGGGCGAGAACACCGGGGAGCTGTTTTTT. Translated, it gives CASSIEGENTGELFF.